What follows are 19 T cell receptor beta chains derived from one specimen sequenced in a study of PD-L1 blockade in urothelial cancer (dated by TCRdb to about 2017). The method behind the library was the immunoSEQ multiplex PCR assay. The source is immuneACCESS, and TCRdb retained only in-frame sequences with V and J called. Part of the clones is not carried over; for the studies checked, unresolved V genes explain less than half of this, and the remainder is unexplained. The sample table contains fewer than 45,000 clones; only one count was recorded for 80% to 90% of them. The ten biggest clones cover less than 20% of the sample. The sample consisted of PBMCs, taken around atezolizumab (anti-PD-L1) treatment. Receptors were obtained from a man in his 60s with urothelial cancer.

In its sample, this clone was seen a few times. The CDR3 DNA sequence: TGCGCCAGCAGCCCTCGACAGGGGGCGGGCGAGCAGTACTTC. It yields the protein CASSPRQGAGEQYF. J is TRBJ2-7 and V is TRBV5-1, with TRBD1 matching over 10 bases. The CDR3 length is 14 residues. In germline, CDR1 is SGHRS, CDR2 YFSETQ. The J segment lost 6 bases and the V segment lost 4 bases, leaving 7 bases of the junction unmatched.

The chain links TRBV27 to TRBJ2-7, with TRBD1 matching over 9 bases. This CDR3 has 16 residues. V gave up 2 bases and J gave up 3 bases; unmatched junction bases: 8. Germline V gene lookup returns CDR1 MNHEY and CDR2 SMNVEV (reference sequence). CDR3 amino acids: CASSLTRTGVNYEQYF. The CDR3, as DNA: TGTGCCAGCAGTTTAACAAGGACAGGGGTCAACTACGAGCAGTACTTC.

The genes are TRBV6-1 and TRBJ1-6; a weak D match, TRBD1 (6 bases). Trimming took 8 bases from V and 7 from J, leaving 12 bases between them. This CDR3 is built from 13 residues. Germline-derived CDR1 and CDR2 are MNHNS and SASEGT. CDR3 nucleotides: TGTGCCAGCCACAGGGAACCGAATTCACCCCTCCACTTT. It specifies CASHREPNSPLHF.

The chain uses TRBV28 and TRBJ2-1, with 9 bases identical to TRBD1. The CDR3 loop spans 14 amino acids. With V trimmed by 6 bases and J by 7 bases, 7 bases remained unmatched. Germline assignment: CDR1 MDHEN and CDR2 SYDVKM. In DNA form, the CDR3 reads TGTGCCAGCAGACCGGGACAGGGTCTTAATGAGCAGTTCTTC. This codes for CASRPGQGLNEQFF.

The rearrangement links TRBV6-5 to TRBJ2-7, with 8 bases that match TRBD1. Germline CDR1 is MNHEY and CDR2 is SVGAGI. This CDR3 is built from 15 residues. V trimming: 2 bases; J trimming: 0 bases; junction bases outside the gene matches: 3. CDR3 sequence (DNA): TGTGCCAGCAGTTACCGTGGACAGGGCTCCTACGAGCAGTACTTC. Its protein product is CASSYRGQGSYEQYF.

V is TRBV7-2 and J is TRBJ2-4; 9 bases agree with TRBD2. Trimming took 1 base from V and 5 from J; bases not matched to a gene: 6. This CDR3 region has 16 residues. Germline values: CDR1 SGHTA, CDR2 FQGNSA. The CDR3 region has the DNA TGTGCCAGCAGCTTAGGAGGCGGGAGGGCTCAAAACATTCAGTACTTC. This translates into CASSLGGGRAQNIQYF.

V and J are TRBV5-1 and TRBJ1-1; D gene unclear. V was pared by 4 bases and J by 1 base, with 14 bases between. The germline CDR1 and CDR2 sequences are SGHRS and YFSETQ. The CDR3 covers 15 residues. CDR3 sequence reads: CASSQTTLRNTEAFF. The CDR3 DNA reads TGCGCCAGCAGCCAAACGACACTTCGGAACACTGAAGCTTTCTTT.

This clone was seen a single time. The V gene is TRBV5-1, the J gene TRBJ2-7, with 8 positions matching TRBD2. The V segment lost 4 bases and the J segment 3 bases; nucleotides outside the gene matches: 9. The CDR3 length is 15 residues. Germline-derived CDR1 and CDR2 are SGHRS and YFSETQ. CDR3 amino acids: CASSIRGSGSYEQYF. The DNA of the CDR3 is TGCGCCAGCAGCATACGAGGGAGCGGGAGCTACGAGCAGTACTTC.

The chain uses TRBV4-3 and TRBJ1-5; 7 positions match TRBD1. The germline V gene encodes CDR1 LGHNA and CDR2 YSLEER. The CDR3 spans 21 residues. V was clipped by 0 bases and J by 6 bases; unmatched bases: 23. CDR3 coding DNA: TGCGCCAGCAGCCAAGAATCTCCGCGACGGGGACGAGGGGGCGCGGGTCAGCCCCAGCATTTT. It encodes CASSQESPRRGRGGAGQPQHF.

This sequence joins TRBV2 and TRBJ1-1, with 10 bases aligning to TRBD1. Germline V CDR1 and CDR2: SNHLY, FYNNEI. This CDR3 has 16 amino acids. With V trimmed by 9 bases and J by 3 bases, 13 bases remained unmatched. The CDR3 loop is CARYQGQGNIDTEAFF. In DNA form, the CDR3 reads TGTGCCAGGTACCAGGGACAGGGGAATATTGACACTGAAGCTTTCTTT.

The chain links TRBV14 to TRBJ2-1, with TRBD2 as a possible D gene (6 bases). Per the germline V gene, CDR1 is SGHDN and CDR2 is FVKESK. The CDR3 is 16 residues long. The V end was cut by 3 bases, the J end by 2 bases, with 14 bases between. The chain's CDR3 is CASSHHTGVTYNEQFF. CDR3 coding DNA: TGTGCCAGCAGCCATCACACGGGGGTTACCTACAATGAGCAGTTCTTC.

The V call is TRBV5-1, the J call TRBJ2-7, with no clear D. Trimming cost V 0 bases and J 6 bases, with 4 bases left between them. The CDR3 is 11 residues long. Germline V gene lookup returns CDR1 SGHRS and CDR2 YFSETQ. CDR3 in DNA: TGCGCCAGCAGCTTGGCCGGCGAGCAGTACTTC. Amino acid sequence: CASSLAGEQYF.

The chain joins TRBV2 to TRBJ2-2; 8 nucleotides agree with TRBD1. V shed 6 bases, J shed 4 bases, and the junction held 10 bases outside the gene matches. Germline assignment: CDR1 SNHLY and CDR2 FYNNEI. CDR3 length equals 16 residues. As DNA, the CDR3 is TGTGCCAGCAGCGGCAGGGGGCCTGTCTCCACCGGGGAGCTGTTTTTT. Translation: CASSGRGPVSTGELFF.

This chain links TRBV6-5 with TRBJ1-1; 9 bases align to TRBD1. This CDR3 region has 16 residues. Losses at the gene ends were 3 bases for V and 4 bases for J; bases not matched to a gene: 9. Germline V gene data show CDR1 as MNHEY and CDR2 as SVGAGI. The CDR3 DNA reads TGTGCCAGCAGTTATGGACAGGGGAAACTCTCCACTGAAGCTTTCTTT. Protein sequence: CASSYGQGKLSTEAFF.

V is TRBV5-1 and J is TRBJ2-1, with TRBD1 identical over 12 bases. The CDR3 contains 14 residues. Germline V gene sequence: CDR1 SGHRS, CDR2 YFSETQ. V was pared by 3 bases and J by 8 bases, with 3 bases of the junction left unmatched. CDR3 residues: CASSWGQGAYEQFF. CDR3 sequence (DNA): TGCGCCAGCAGCTGGGGACAGGGGGCTTATGAGCAGTTCTTC.

CDR3 residues: CASSIGPGNEQFF. The CDR3 bases are TGTGCCAGTAGTATCGGCCCCGGGAATGAGCAGTTCTTC. The chain uses TRBV19 and TRBJ2-1; no reliable D call. The V end lost 3 bases, the J end lost 7 bases, and 10 bases lay between the germline ends. Per the germline V gene, CDR1 is LNHDA and CDR2 is SQIVND (reference sequence). This CDR3 comprises 13 residues.

The chain links TRBV2 to TRBJ2-1; TRBD2 is a possible D gene (6 bases). Trimming pared 6 bases from V and 10 bases from J, leaving 13 bases between. This CDR3 is built from 12 residues. Germline lookup yields CDR1 SNHLY and CDR2 FYNNEI. CDR3 loop: CASSATSKEQFF. The CDR3, as DNA: TGTGCCAGCAGCGCTACTAGCAAGGAGCAGTTCTTC.

The chain couples TRBV7-2 to TRBJ1-1; tentative D call: TRBD1 (5 bases). Trimming shortened V by 5 bases and J by 1 base, and 14 bases separated the two germline ends. CDR3 length: 15 amino acids. Per germline, CDR1 SGHTA and CDR2 FQGNSA. The CDR3 reads CASSLGASSNTEAFF. The CDR3 DNA follows: TGTGCCAGCAGCCTTGGGGCCAGTTCGAACACTGAAGCTTTCTTT.

The gene calls are TRBV29-1 and TRBJ2-3, with TRBD2 matching 13 bases. V shed 2 bases, J shed 4 bases, and the junction held 6 bases outside the gene matches. Germline CDR1 is SQVTM and CDR2 is ANQGSEA. The CDR3 spans 16 residues. The CDR3 region has the DNA TGCAGCGTTGAAAGGACTAGCGGGAGCTTCGCAGATACGCAGTATTTT. Its protein is CSVERTSGSFADTQYF.